These T cell receptor beta chains were read from a single sample in a study of cytomegalovirus exposure and HLA in healthy donors. The data were produced by immunoSEQ multiplex PCR, yet TCRdb's version contains in-frame clones alone and is incomplete. The table shows some 140,000 clones, with roughly two thirds occurring only once. Sequencing input: PBMCs. The receptors were gathered from a woman between 40 and 55 years old in good health and CMV-seronegative. The CDR3 runs from the conserved cysteine through the conserved F or W. A D gene is named only where the DNA matches it firmly. Some rows mark clone size as missing; the rest say once, few, many or name a class of expanded clone.

j_call v_call d_call clone_size cdr3_nt cdr3_aa
TRBJ2-1 TRBV9 TRBD2 NA TGTGCCAGCTCTCCAGCTAGCGGCGGTGAGCAGTTCTTC CASSPASGGEQFF
TRBJ2-1 TRBV5-1 TRBD2 NA TGCGCCAGCAGCTTGTTCACTAGCGGGGGGGCCGATGCGGGTGAGCAGTTCTTC CASSLFTSGGADAGEQFF
TRBJ2-5 TRBV19 NA NA TGTGCCAGTAGTACGGGGCAGGGGATAGGAGAGACCCAGTACTTC CASSTGQGIGETQYF
TRBJ2-5 TRBV7-6 TRBD2 NA TGTGCCAGCAGCTTAGCCGGGACTAGCGGGGGGCCGAGGCAAGAGACCCAGTACTTC CASSLAGTSGGPRQETQYF
TRBJ1-2 TRBV6-5 TRBD1 NA TGTGCCAGCAGGCTCGGACAGGGAATTGGCTACACCTTC CASRLGQGIGYTF
TRBJ1-5 TRBV19 TRBD1 NA TGTGCCAGTAGTATAGATGGACAGGGAAGGAATCAGCCCCAGCATTTT CASSIDGQGRNQPQHF
TRBJ1-2 TRBV7-6 NA NA TGTGCCAGCAGCCTGTCAAATAGGGGTGGCTACACCTTC CASSLSNRGGYTF
TRBJ2-7 TRBV5-1 TRBD2 NA TGCGCCAGCAGCTTAAACGGGGGGGCCCACGAGCAGTACTTC CASSLNGGAHEQYF
TRBJ2-7 TRBV7-9 TRBD2 NA TGTGCCAGCAGCCAGCTAGCGGGGGGCACCTACGAGCAGTACTTC CASSQLAGGTYEQYF
TRBJ1-2 TRBV2 TRBD1 few TGTGCCAGCACCAGAAGGACAGGGGGTATGGATGGCTACACCTTC CASTRRTGGMDGYTF
TRBJ1-2 TRBV2 NA NA TGTGCCAGCAGTGAAGACAGAACCGGTGGCTACACCTTC CASSEDRTGGYTF
TRBJ2-1 TRBV13 NA NA TGTGCCAGCAGCTTAGGTCCCCTAGCGACGGGCGAGCAGTTCTTC CASSLGPLATGEQFF
TRBJ2-3 TRBV7-9 NA NA TGTGCCAGCAGCTTCCTTCGCGACATTTTCGTGACAGATACGCAGTATTTT CASSFLRDIFVTDTQYF
TRBJ1-4 TRBV4-1 TRBD1 NA TGCGCCAGCAGCCATTTTTGGGGACAGGATAATGAAAAACTGTTTTTT CASSHFWGQDNEKLFF
TRBJ2-5 TRBV6-6 TRBD1 few TGTGCCAGCAGTTACTCGCTCCCACAGGGGGCGGAGACCCAGTACTTC CASSYSLPQGAETQYF
TRBJ2-2 TRBV7-3 NA once TGTGCCAGCAGCTTAAACGGGGGCACCGGGGAGCTGTTTTTT CASSLNGGTGELFF
TRBJ2-1 TRBV6-5 TRBD2 NA TGTGCCAGCAGTTCGTATAGCGGGGGGCCAAGAAAGGAGCAGTTCTTC CASSSYSGGPRKEQFF
TRBJ2-7 TRBV6-5 NA NA TGTGCCAGCAGTAGGGGGGGTTACGAGCAGTACTTC CASSRGGYEQYF
TRBJ1-6 TRBV6-1 NA once TGTGCCAGCAGTCCCTATTATAATTCACCCCTCCACTTT CASSPYYNSPLHF
TRBJ1-4 TRBV18 NA NA TGTGCCAGCTCACCACCTTTGGGGGCGGATAATGAAAAACTGTTTTTT CASSPPLGADNEKLFF
TRBJ2-1 TRBV9 NA NA TGTGCCAGCGGAGAATCCTACAATGAGCAGTTCTTC CASGESYNEQFF
TRBJ2-3 TRBV29-1 NA few TGCAGCGTTGAAGCGGGCACAGATACGCAGTATTTT CSVEAGTDTQYF